Presented here are 8 T cell receptor beta chains from one specimen sequenced in a study of shared clonotypes between healthy human individuals. Generated by immunoSEQ multiplex PCR, the TCRdb table keeps only in-frame clones and is missing some. This sample has millions of clones, with around 90% found just once. Source material: naive CD4+ T cells sorted from blood. Sample subset: CD45RA+ positively selected. The receptors come from a man between 18 and 29 years old in good health.

The chain has TRBV29-1 and TRBJ1-1; weak D call: TRBD1 (6 bases). There are 11 residues in the CDR3. Germline assignment: CDR1 SQVTM and CDR2 ANQGSEA. V was cut by 6 bases and J by 8 bases, with 13 bases left in between. The CDR3 region is CSVGQGREAFF. The CDR3 DNA sequence: TGCAGCGTCGGGCAGGGGCGCGAAGCTTTCTTT.

This chain connects TRBV6-1 to TRBJ2-5; 9 bases match TRBD1. J gave up 5 bases and V 3 bases, and 7 bases lay outside the gene matches. This CDR3 contains 15 residues. Germline lookup yields CDR1 MNHNS and CDR2 SASEGT. The CDR3 DNA sequence: TGTGCCAGCAGTGAGTCACAGGGGGCTTGGGAGACCCAGTACTTC. Its protein product is CASSESQGAWETQYF.

This clone appeared a single time. V usage is TRBV19 and J usage is TRBJ1-4; no firm D call. From germline, CDR1 is LNHDA and CDR2 SQIVND (reference sequence). Deletions cut 4 bases from V and 7 bases from J, with 13 bases between. CDR3 length: 14 residues. In nucleotides, the CDR3 is TGTGCCAGTAGTACGCAGGTGACCCCTGAAAAACTGTTTTTT. It yields the protein CASSTQVTPEKLFF.

V usage is TRBV18 and J usage is TRBJ2-1; 13 bases map to TRBD2. Trimming took 4 bases from V and 6 from J; bases not matched to a gene: 3. Germline V CDR1 and CDR2: KGHSH, LQKENI. This CDR3 contains 15 residues. CDR3 in DNA: TGTGCCAGCTCACGCGGGACTAGCGGGACCAATGAGCAGTTCTTC. This encodes CASSRGTSGTNEQFF.

V and J are TRBV2 and TRBJ1-1, with a weak D call TRBD1 (5 bases). V dropped 5 bases and J dropped 4 bases, with 14 bases sitting between them. This CDR3 is 14 amino acids long. Germline V CDR1 and CDR2: SNHLY, FYNNEI. CDR3 DNA: TGTGCCAGCAGTTATGGGGGGGGGACCACTGAAGCTTTCTTT. Encoded protein: CASSYGGGTTEAFF.

V and J are TRBV25-1 and TRBJ1-1, with D perhaps matching TRBD1 (5 bases). CDR1 and CDR2 from the germline V gene are MGHDK and SYGVNS. V was clipped by 1 base and J by 2 bases, with 11 bases between them. The CDR3 spans 15 residues. The CDR3 reads CASSEWGRDNTEAFF. CDR3 DNA sequence: TGTGCCAGCAGTGAATGGGGTCGGGACAACACTGAAGCTTTCTTT. The full variable domain, completed using reference TRBV25-1 and TRBJ1-1, is EADIYQTPRYLVIGTGKKITLECSQTMGHDKMYWYQQDPGMELHLIHYSYGVNSTEKGDLSSESTVSRIRTEHFPLTLESARPSHTSQYLCASSEWGRDNTEAFFGQGTRLTVV.

Points on this clone: Other DNA sequences within the sample encode an identical CDR3. V is TRBV6-6 and J is TRBJ1-2; 12 nucleotides line up with TRBD1. The ends lost 6 bases at V and 7 bases at J; junction bases unmatched: 6. The CDR3 totals 14 residues. Germline-derived CDR1 and CDR2 are MNHNY and SVGAGI (reference sequence). CDR3 region: CASSPGTGGGGYTF. The CDR3 nucleotides are TGTGCCAGCAGCCCCGGGACAGGGGGCGGTGGCTACACCTTC.

The chain couples TRBV7-7 to TRBJ2-2; a weak D match, TRBD1 (6 bases). Germline V gene lookup returns CDR1 SSHAT and CDR2 FNYEAQ (reference sequence). The CDR3 consists of 13 residues. The CDR3 DNA reads as TGTGCTAGCGTAGGGGGAAACACCGGGGAGCTGTTTTTT. Residues: CASVGGNTGELFF.